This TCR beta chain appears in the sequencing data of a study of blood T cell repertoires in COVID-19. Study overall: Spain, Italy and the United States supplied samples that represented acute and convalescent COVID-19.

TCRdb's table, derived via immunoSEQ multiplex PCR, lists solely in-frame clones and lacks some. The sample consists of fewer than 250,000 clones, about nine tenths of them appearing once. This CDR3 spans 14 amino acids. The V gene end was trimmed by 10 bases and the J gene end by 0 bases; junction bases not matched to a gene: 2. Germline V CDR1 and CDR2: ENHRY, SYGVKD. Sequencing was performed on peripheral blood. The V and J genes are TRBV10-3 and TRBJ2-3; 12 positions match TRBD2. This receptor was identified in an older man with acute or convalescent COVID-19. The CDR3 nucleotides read TGTGCCAGCCTAGCGGGAGGGAGCACAGATACGCAGTATTTT. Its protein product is CASLAGGSTDTQYF.